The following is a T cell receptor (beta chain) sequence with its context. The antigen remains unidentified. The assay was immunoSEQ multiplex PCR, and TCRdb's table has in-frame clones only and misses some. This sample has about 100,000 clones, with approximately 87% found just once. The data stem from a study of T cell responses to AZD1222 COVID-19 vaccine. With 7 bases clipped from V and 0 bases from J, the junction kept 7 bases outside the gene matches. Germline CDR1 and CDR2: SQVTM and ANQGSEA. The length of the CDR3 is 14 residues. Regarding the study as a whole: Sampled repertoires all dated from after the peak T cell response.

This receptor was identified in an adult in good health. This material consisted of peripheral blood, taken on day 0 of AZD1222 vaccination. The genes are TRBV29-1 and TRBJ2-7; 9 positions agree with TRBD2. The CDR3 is CSARSGGSSYEQYF. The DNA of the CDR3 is TGCAGCGCTAGGAGCGGGGGGAGCTCCTACGAGCAGTACTTC.